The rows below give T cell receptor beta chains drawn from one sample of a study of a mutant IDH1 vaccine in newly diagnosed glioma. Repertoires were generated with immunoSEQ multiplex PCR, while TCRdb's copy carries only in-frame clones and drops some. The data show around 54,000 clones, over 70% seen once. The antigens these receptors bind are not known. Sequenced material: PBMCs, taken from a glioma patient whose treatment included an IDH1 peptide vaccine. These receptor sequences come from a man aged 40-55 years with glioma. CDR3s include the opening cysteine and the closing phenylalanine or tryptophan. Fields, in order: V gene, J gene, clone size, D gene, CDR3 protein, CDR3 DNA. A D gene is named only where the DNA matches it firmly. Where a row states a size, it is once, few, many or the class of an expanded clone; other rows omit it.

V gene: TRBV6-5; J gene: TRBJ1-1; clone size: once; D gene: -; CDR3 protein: CASSYQTGNTEAFF; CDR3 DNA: TGTGCCAGCAGTTACCAGACAGGGAACACTGAAGCTTTCTTT
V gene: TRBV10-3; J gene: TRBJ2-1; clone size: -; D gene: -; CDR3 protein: CAISAALGEQFF; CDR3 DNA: TGTGCCATCAGTGCTGCTTTGGGTGAGCAGTTCTTC
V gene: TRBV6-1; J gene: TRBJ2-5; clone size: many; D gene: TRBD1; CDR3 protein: CASSEDSGQGAETQYF; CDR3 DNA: TGTGCCAGCAGTGAAGACTCGGGACAGGGGGCAGAGACCCAGTACTTC
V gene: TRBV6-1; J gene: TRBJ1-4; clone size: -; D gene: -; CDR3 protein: CASSEVGEKLFF; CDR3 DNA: TGTGCCAGCAGTGAAGTGGGAGAAAAACTGTTTTTT
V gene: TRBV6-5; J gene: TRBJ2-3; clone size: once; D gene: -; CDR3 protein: CASSSPLGGDTQYF; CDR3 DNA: TGTGCCAGCAGTTCCCCTCTGGGGGGAGATACGCAGTATTTT
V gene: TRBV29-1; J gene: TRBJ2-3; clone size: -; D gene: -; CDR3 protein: CSVEEGTDTQYF; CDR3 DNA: TGCAGCGTTGAAGAGGGCACAGATACGCAGTATTTT
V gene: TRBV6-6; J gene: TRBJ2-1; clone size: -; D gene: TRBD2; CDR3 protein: CASSSGTSGRAAFF; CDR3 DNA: TGTGCCAGCAGTTCCGGGACTAGCGGGAGGGCCGCCTTCTTC
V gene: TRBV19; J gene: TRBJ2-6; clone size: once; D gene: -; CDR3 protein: CASRSSSANVLTF; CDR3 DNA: TGTGCCAGTCGCTCCTCTAGTGCCAACGTCCTGACTTTC
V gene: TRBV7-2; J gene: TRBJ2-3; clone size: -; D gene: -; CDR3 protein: CASSSFGPTDTQYF; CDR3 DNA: TGTGCCAGCAGCTCTTTCGGCCCCACAGATACGCAGTATTTT
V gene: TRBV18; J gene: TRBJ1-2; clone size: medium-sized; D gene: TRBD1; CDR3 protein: CASSLGGGETGYTF; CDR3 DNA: TGTGCCAGCTCACTTGGAGGGGGCGAAACTGGCTACACCTTC
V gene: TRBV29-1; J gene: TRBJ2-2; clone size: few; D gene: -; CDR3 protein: CSVLKVTTGIETGELFF; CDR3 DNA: TGCAGCGTTCTAAAAGTTACAACAGGGATCGAGACCGGGGAGCTGTTTTTT
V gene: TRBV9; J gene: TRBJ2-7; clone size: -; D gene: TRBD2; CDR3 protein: CASSTGGGEQYF; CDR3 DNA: TGTGCCAGCAGCACCGGGGGGGGCGAGCAGTACTTC
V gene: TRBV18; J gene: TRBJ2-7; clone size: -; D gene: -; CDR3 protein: CASSPQGEQYF; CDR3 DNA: TGTGCCAGCTCACCACAGGGCGAGCAGTACTTC
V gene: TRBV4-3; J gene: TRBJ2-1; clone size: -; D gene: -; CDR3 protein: CASSQVLADEQFF; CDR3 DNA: TGCGCCAGCAGCCAAGTCCTAGCTGATGAGCAGTTCTTC
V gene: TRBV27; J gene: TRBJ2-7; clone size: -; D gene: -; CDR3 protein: CASSPRGGGTYEQYF; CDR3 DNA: TGTGCCAGCAGTCCCCGGGGAGGGGGGACGTACGAGCAGTACTTC
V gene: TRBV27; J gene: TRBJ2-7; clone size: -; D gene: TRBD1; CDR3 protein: CASSSLGQGNEQYF; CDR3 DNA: TGTGCCAGCAGTTCCTTGGGACAGGGGAACGAGCAGTACTTC
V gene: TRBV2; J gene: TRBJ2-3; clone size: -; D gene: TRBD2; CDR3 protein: CASNERDTDTQYF; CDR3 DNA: TGTGCCAGCAACGAGCGGGACACAGATACGCAGTATTTT
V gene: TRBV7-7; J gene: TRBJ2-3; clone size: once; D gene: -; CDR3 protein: CASSPVSGDTQYF; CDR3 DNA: TGTGCCAGCAGCCCGGTGTCAGGGGATACGCAGTATTTT
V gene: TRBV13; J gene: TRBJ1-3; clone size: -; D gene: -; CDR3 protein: CASSLAGRSGNTIYF; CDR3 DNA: TGTGCCAGCAGCTTAGCAGGCCGCTCTGGAAACACCATATATTTT
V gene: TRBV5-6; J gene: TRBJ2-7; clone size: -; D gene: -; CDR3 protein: CASSLGNDEQYF; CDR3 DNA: TGTGCCAGCAGCTTGGGGAATGACGAGCAGTACTTC
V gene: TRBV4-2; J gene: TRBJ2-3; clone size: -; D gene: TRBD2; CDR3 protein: CASSQRLAGGSDTQYF; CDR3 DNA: TGTGCCAGCAGCCAAAGACTAGCGGGAGGTTCAGATACGCAGTATTTT
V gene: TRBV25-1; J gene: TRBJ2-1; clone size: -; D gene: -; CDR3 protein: CASIELGEQFF; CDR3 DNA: TGTGCCAGCATCGAGCTAGGTGAGCAGTTCTTC
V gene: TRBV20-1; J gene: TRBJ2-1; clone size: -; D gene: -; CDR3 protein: CSARDYQQFF; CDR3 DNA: TGCAGTGCTAGGGATTACCAGCAGTTCTTC
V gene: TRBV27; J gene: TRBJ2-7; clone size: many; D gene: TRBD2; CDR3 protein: CASSPPGTSGRLKQYF; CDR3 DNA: TGTGCCAGCAGTCCACCAGGGACTAGCGGACGTCTTAAGCAGTACTTC
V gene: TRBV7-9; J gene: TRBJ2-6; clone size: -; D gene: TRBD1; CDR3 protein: CASSPRTGLTSGANVLTF; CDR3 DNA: TGTGCCAGCAGCCCCAGGACAGGGTTAACCTCTGGGGCCAACGTCCTGACTTTC
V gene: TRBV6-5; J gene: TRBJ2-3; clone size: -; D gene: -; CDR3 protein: CASSYWEADTQYF; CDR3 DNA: TGTGCCAGCAGTTACTGGGAGGCAGATACGCAGTATTTT
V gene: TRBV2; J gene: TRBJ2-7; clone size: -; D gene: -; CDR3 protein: CASSEIEAPPSYF; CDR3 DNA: TGTGCCAGCAGTGAGATAGAGGCCCCCCCAAGTTACTTC
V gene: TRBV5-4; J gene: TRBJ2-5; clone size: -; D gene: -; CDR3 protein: CASSPSSGSRQETQYF; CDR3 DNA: TGTGCCAGCAGCCCTTCGAGCGGATCACGGCAAGAGACCCAGTACTTC
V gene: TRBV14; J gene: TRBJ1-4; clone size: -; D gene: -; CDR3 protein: CASSQDQGRNEKLFF; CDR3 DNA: TGTGCCAGCAGCCAAGATCAGGGAAGAAATGAAAAACTGTTTTTT
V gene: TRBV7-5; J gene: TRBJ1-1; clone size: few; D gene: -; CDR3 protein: CVRSFTSEAFF; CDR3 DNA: TGTGTCAGAAGCTTCACAAGTGAAGCTTTCTTT
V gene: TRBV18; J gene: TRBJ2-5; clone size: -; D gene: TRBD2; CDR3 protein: CASSLAEQETQYF; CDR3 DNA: TGTGCCAGCTCGCTAGCGGAGCAAGAGACCCAGTACTTC
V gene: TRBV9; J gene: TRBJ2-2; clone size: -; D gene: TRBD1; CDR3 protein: CASSADRGGYNTGELFF; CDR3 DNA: TGTGCCAGCAGCGCGGACAGGGGTGGTTACAACACCGGGGAGCTGTTTTTT
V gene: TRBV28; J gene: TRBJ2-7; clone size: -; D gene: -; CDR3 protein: CASSSSPRTGYYEQYF; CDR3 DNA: -
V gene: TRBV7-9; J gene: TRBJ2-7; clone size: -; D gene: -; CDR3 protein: CASSPRGGTSSYEQYF; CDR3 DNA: TGTGCCAGCAGCCCACGGGGAGGCACCTCCTCCTACGAGCAGTACTTC
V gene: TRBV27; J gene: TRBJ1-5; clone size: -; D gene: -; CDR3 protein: CASKGGGQPQHF; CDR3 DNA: TGTGCCAGCAAGGGCGGGGGACAGCCCCAGCATTTT
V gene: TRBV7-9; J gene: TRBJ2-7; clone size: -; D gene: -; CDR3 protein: CASSFRGVYEQYF; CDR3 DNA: TGTGCCAGCAGCTTCAGGGGGGTCTACGAGCAGTACTTC
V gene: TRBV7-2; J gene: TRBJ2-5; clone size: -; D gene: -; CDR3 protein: CASSLAGGWETQYF; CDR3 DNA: TGTGCCAGCAGCTTAGCGGGAGGTTGGGAGACCCAGTACTTC
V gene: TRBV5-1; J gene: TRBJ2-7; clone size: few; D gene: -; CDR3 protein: CASSLTDSSYEQYF; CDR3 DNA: TGCGCCAGCAGCTTGACGGATAGCTCCTACGAGCAGTACTTC
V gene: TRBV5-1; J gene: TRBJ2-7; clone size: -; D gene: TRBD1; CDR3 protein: CASSRQGSYEQYF; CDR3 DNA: TGCGCCAGCAGCCGACAGGGGAGCTACGAGCAGTACTTC
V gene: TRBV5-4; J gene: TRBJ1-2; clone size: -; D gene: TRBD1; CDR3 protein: CASSQDRGLLGYTF; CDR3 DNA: TGTGCCAGCAGCCAGGACAGGGGGCTGCTGGGCTACACCTTC
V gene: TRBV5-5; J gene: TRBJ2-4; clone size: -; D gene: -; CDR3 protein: CASSLPDSHIQYF; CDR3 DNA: TGTGCCAGCAGCCTGCCGGACAGCCACATTCAGTACTTC
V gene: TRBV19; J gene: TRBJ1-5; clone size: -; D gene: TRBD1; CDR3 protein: CASSAQGAGNQPQHF; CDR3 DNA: TGTGCCAGTAGTGCACAGGGGGCAGGTAATCAGCCCCAGCATTTT
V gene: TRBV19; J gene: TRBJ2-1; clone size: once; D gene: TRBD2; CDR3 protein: CASSIDPSGRFYEQFF; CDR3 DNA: TGTGCCAGTAGTATAGATCCTAGCGGGAGGTTCTATGAGCAGTTCTTC
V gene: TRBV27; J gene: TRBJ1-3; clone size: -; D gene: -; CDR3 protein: CASSPTWGVLSGNTIYF; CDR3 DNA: TGTGCCAGCAGTCCGACTTGGGGAGTTCTCTCTGGAAACACCATATATTTT
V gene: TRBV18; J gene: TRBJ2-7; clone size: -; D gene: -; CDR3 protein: CASSLAQGSDEQYF; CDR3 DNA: TGTGCCAGCTCACTAGCACAGGGCTCAGATGAGCAGTACTTC
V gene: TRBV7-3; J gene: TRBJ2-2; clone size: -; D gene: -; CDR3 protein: CASSSLPGWGELFF; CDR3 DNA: TGTGCCAGCAGCTCTTTGCCAGGGTGGGGGGAGCTGTTTTTT
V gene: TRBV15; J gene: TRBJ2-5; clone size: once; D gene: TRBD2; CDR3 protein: CATSRDRVAGGYETQYF; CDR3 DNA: TGTGCCACCAGCAGAGATCGGGTAGCGGGAGGGTACGAGACCCAGTACTTC
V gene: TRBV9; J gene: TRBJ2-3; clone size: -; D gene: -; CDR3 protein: CASSNIDSPWTDTQYF; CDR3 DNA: TGTGCCAGCAGCAACATCGACAGCCCTTGGACAGATACGCAGTATTTT